This T cell receptor (beta chain) was captured in a study of a mutant IDH1 vaccine in newly diagnosed glioma (dated by TCRdb to the early 2020s). With regard to the full study: Patients were given eight vaccinations, in weeks 1, 3, 5, 7, 11, 15, 19 and 23, which matched visits V03 through V10. Vaccination was initiated 4-6 weeks after radiotherapy alone, or concurrently with temozolomide cycles in the chemotherapy-containing groups. Of the approximately 30 treated patients, roughly 60% were male and 37.5% were female, and the mean age was 40.4 years. Before enrollment, patients had received standard therapy of radiotherapy alone, temozolomide alone, or radiochemotherapy with temozolomide; most received the combination. Peripheral blood samples were drawn at six visits, namely V03 (baseline), V05, V07, V10, V12 and V13. Longitudinal TCRB deep sequencing was performed for fewer than 30 treated patients wherever samples were available for exploratory analyses.

On this clone itself: Its antigen remains unidentified. No much larger clonotype is one base removed from it; base qualities were not supplied.

Libraries were made using the immunoSEQ multiplex PCR assay. Rearranged TCR beta chain sequences were amplified with the hsTCRB Kit following the manufacturer's protocol. An Illumina MiSeq was used to sequence the TCRB libraries. The study's own analysis went as follows. The kit vendor's proprietary platform handled demultiplexing, trimming and gene mapping. TCRdb limited this immuneACCESS table to in-frame rearrangements with V and J called. A share of clones is missing; checked studies link under half to unresolved V genes, and the rest is unexplained. Clone size and V and J calls were adopted from that table, with D and trimming inferred from the DNA. The sample table lists about 33,000 clones, 88% of them with a count of one. The ten largest clones capture around 2.5% of the sample. The time point tag for this specimen amounts to: week 23, last vaccination. Each vaccine dose, consisting of 300 ug of a 20-mer mutant IDH1 peptide in Montanide, was administered subcutaneously with topical imiquimod. Donors had newly diagnosed WHO grade 3 or 4 IDH1-mutant astrocytomas with loss of nuclear ATRX. The samples were drawn from NOA16, a multicentre, single-arm, open-label phase I trial in Germany that tested a mutant IDH1 peptide vaccine in humans for the first time. Genomic DNA for TCRB sequencing was extracted from EDTA blood using the DNeasy Blood and Tissue Kit.

The investigation overall reported the following: Vaccine-induced immune responses across multiple MHC alleles were detected in 80% to 95% of patients. Changes in the top peripheral T cell clonotypes picked up by TCRB sequencing did not appear to be linked to pseudoprogression. Availability determined which PBMC samples were chosen for TCRB deep sequencing. According to the authors, sample limitations meant that analyses of patient blood samples could not be reproduced.

V loses 4 bases, J loses 1 base, and the germline ends lie 14 bases apart. CDR1 is given as SNHLY and CDR2 as FYNNEI, both from the germline V gene. The CDR3 numbers 16 residues from cysteine through phenylalanine. Only the CDR3 region is kept as DNA, spanning 48 bases read in frame from base 1. This clonotype originated in a man in his forties with glioma. Sequencing used PBMCs, obtained from a glioma patient whose treatment included an IDH1 peptide vaccine. The sequence is built from TRBV2 and TRBJ1-3; there is no confident call for the D gene. The CDR3 protein sequence reads: CASSVRTASSGNTIYF. The DNA sequence reads TGTGCCAGCAGTGTAAGGACGGCTTCTTCTGGAAACACCATATATTTT.